This T cell receptor (beta chain) was captured in a study of shared clonotypes between healthy human individuals. Trimming stripped 1 base from V and 8 bases from J, with 10 bases between. The CDR3 is 13 amino acids. CDR1 is SGHTS and CDR2 is YDEGEE in the germline V gene. This clone has just one count. Per the original data handling: Filtering differed since immunoSEQ provided only junctions, with no quality scores. Repertoires were generated with immunoSEQ multiplex PCR, while TCRdb's copy carries only in-frame clones and drops some. V, J and clone size are taken as reported in that table, and D and trimming were inferred from the DNA itself. The sample lists roughly 490,000 clones, 76% occurring once. Nashville, Tennessee was home to all donors, who were Caucasian adults.

What was sequenced was PBMCs. The V and J genes are TRBV5-8 and TRBJ2-1; D perhaps matches TRBD2 (6 bases). The receptor was derived from a woman in her forties in good health. Some clones in this sample may be carry-over from other donors' samples. CDR3 DNA sequence: TGTGCCAGCAGCTTGAGGCTAGCGTATGAGCAGTTCTTC. This codes for CASSLRLAYEQFF.